This T cell receptor beta chain was recovered during a study of cytomegalovirus exposure and HLA in healthy donors (dated 2017 in TCRdb). Background on the whole study: An earlier analysis of 587 of the donors reported about 250 Gb of sequence data and about 100 million unique TCR beta sequences from about 200 million T cells. Approximately 310 gigabases of sequencing data and 80 million or so unique TCR sequences were included in an early release covering around 650 HLA-typed donors. Of the roughly 400 genotyped donors, 70% to 90% were placed in the genetic ancestry cluster associated with self-reported Caucasian donors. The study aimed to test whether cataloging public T cell receptors could reveal signatures of past pathogen exposure. The T cell repertoires of several hundred subjects were profiled by immunosequencing and related to cytomegalovirus serostatus. Along with the roughly 670-subject first cohort, a separate validation cohort of 120 different subjects was used. The study combined high-throughput TCR immunosequencing, statistical association of individual TCRs with disease status, and machine learning to predict cytomegalovirus infection status. To study patterns of TCR occurrence, a later analysis re-analyzed previously published TCR beta repertoires from several hundred donors and added high-resolution HLA genotyping. The later analysis used no new phenotypic data to find candidate immune exposures, relying instead on TCR beta sequences and their occurrence across donors. In an earlier analysis of a few hundred of the donors, high-throughput TCR beta sequencing was used to judge whether each TCR beta V gene segment behaved as functional or pseudogenic. Alongside the repertoire data, information on donor age, sex, ethnicity and CMV serostatus was compiled. A later genetic analysis took genome-wide SNP genotypes for about 65% of the 666 donors and used that subset as a discovery cohort. Every discovery cohort repertoire had been produced on one sequencing platform. HLA typing covered class I and class II loci at four-digit resolution. Typing coverage differed by locus: A, B, C, DRB1 and DQB1 were typed in about 629-630 donors, DQA1 in about 510, DPA1 in approximately 600, and DPB1 in roughly 450. About five DR-DQ haplotypes were treated as single units for association and clustering because of strong linkage in the cohort. On average, about 200,000 unique TCR beta nucleotide sequences were sequenced per donor among 300 to 500 genotyped donors of the cohort, with roughly a sixth of those sequences being non-productive.

The receptor library was made with the immunoSEQ multiplex PCR assay. For the multiplex PCR, a mixture combining 60 forward primers for TCR Vbeta segments and 13 reverse primers for TCR Jbeta segments was used. The CDR3 region of rearranged TCR beta genes was amplified from genomic DNA with a multiplex PCR assay. The Illumina HiSeq System was used to sequence the amplified TCR beta libraries as 87-base-pair reads. Under the source paper's analysis protocol: In a later analysis, 70 million to 95 million unique TCR beta chains were counted across the roughly 610 repertoires, and around 10 million of these chains were shared by at least two donors. A nearest-neighbor algorithm error-corrected the raw reads and collapsed the reads into unique sequences, merging closely related sequences to remove PCR and sequencing errors. V, D and J gene segments were assigned by aligning CDR3 sequences to IMGT reference sequences. Each retained sequence needed at least a six-nucleotide match to both a V gene segment and a J gene segment. A rearrangement was called productive if the CDR3 had no stop codons and remained in frame with V and J, and every other rearrangement was called non-productive. Following IMGT convention, CDR3 was defined as the stretch from the second conserved V-encoded cysteine to the conserved J-encoded phenylalanine. In an earlier analysis of around 600 of the donors, sequences lacking an unambiguous match to a single V gene segment were excluded. In an earlier analysis of several hundred of the donors, a V segment was called functional when productive rearrangements were above 56.7%, and segregating when the standard deviation between donors exceeded 5%. A statistical classification framework was built to diagnose cytomegalovirus status from the catalog of TCR beta chain sequences. In a later analysis, V and J genes were assigned by comparing TCR nucleotide sequences against IMGT/GENE-DB human TR gene sequences. Using the TCRdist pipeline, a later analysis assigned CDR3 sequences along with most-parsimonious VDJ recombination scenarios. In a later analysis, each TCR beta chain was defined by its CDR3 amino acid sequence together with its V-gene family, and reads lacking a unique V-gene family were excluded. A later analysis removed 500 to 600 highly shared, low-generation-probability nucleotide sequences to deal with suspected cross-contamination and a sequencing artifact. In a later analysis, a clonal expansion index for each public chain was calculated from normalized within-repertoire ranks of inferred template counts. In a later analysis, generation probabilities were computed with a VDJ recombination model fitted to out-of-frame rearrangements, and the resulting probabilities were checked against IGoR. A later analysis scored TCR-TCR, TCR-HLA and TCR-CMV co-occurrence with hypergeometric tests, applying a repertoire-size bias correction to TCR pairs. A later analysis estimated false discovery rates by permuting HLA or CMV assignments 20 times. In a later analysis, co-occurring TCRs were grouped using DBSCAN, with TCRdist sequence similarity added in when clustering inside HLA-allele-positive subsets. Co-occurrence clustering excluded repertoires with fewer than 30,000 or more than 120,000 public chains, plus five with anomalous nucleotide sharing. Held by TCRdb, this immuneACCESS table contains in-frame sequences only and omits some clones. Under half of the omission traces to an unresolved V gene where checked; the cause of the rest is unknown. Clone size and V and J calls were adopted from that table, with D and trimming inferred from the DNA. The sample contains 150,000 to 180,000 clones, about 80% of them found a single time. About 13% of the sample is held by the ten biggest clonotypes.

General findings and caveats noted by the study authors: Broadly in line with IMGT annotations, most TCR beta V segments showed up in productive rearrangements about 87% or about 30% of the time in an earlier analysis of around 550 of the donors. This cohort had only TCR beta chains sequenced, and the lack of alpha or paired-chain data limited which features could be detected. Specific HLA alleles were associated with 16,951 TCR beta sequences at a false discovery rate of 0.05 in a later analysis. HLA typing was unavailable for some donors at each locus, so association tests used only the typed subset. Some IMGT-functional V segments, including TRBV6-2 and TRBV6-3, could not be distinguished by the 87-base-pair reads and were therefore excluded. In a later analysis, HLA-associated TCR beta chains showed more clonal expansion and lower generation probabilities than non-associated chains that were equally common. Approximately 16 rarely observed V segments, including chromosome 9 orphons, were excluded from the earlier analysis of a few hundred of the donors because counts were too low. According to a later analysis, TCR association rates differed among HLA loci, with DRB1 alleles showing the most associated TCRs and HLA-C alleles showing the fewest. Three of the identified cytomegalovirus-associated TCR beta chains were confirmed in vitro to be specific for cytomegalovirus antigens. Several of the top co-occurrence clusters appeared to be linked to parvovirus B19, influenza, CMV and Epstein-Barr virus, according to a later analysis. The authors suggested that the approach could potentially be extended to other disease states and immunological phenotypes. The study gave a list of roughly 150 TCR beta chains associated with cytomegalovirus. Immune exposure information for the cohort was limited to CMV serostatus. A group of highly shared sequence variants was considered likely to be a technical artifact of the sequencing pipeline. In a later genetic analysis, fewer N-insertions in productive TCRs were reported among donors in an Asian-associated ancestry cluster than the roughly 700-donor mean. In a later analysis, most CMV-associated TCR beta chains were found to appear HLA-restricted, with HLA associations seemingly driven largely by CMV exposure. Roughly uniform sequencing depth across donors was assumed in presence/absence analyses, although this assumption may not hold. Cytomegalovirus status was reported to be diagnosed by the classifier with high specificity and sensitivity in both the original and validation cohorts. While some public TCRs were present in many individuals, most TCR sequences turned up only very rarely across donors. When HLA alleles, especially DR and DQ, strongly co-occurred, TCR associations were difficult to assign to individual alleles. A further reported finding was that TCR beta sequences accurately predicted the HLA-A and HLA-B alleles for most subjects in the first cohort. A later genetic analysis associated a missense DCLRE1C variant with V-gene and J-gene trimming of TCR beta chains, and an independent cohort replicated the association. Correlated functional status among segregating V segments might be attributable to linkage disequilibrium, but an unknown experimental factor could not be ruled out.

The cohort was made up of approximately 700 healthy bone marrow donors. All cohort members were sampled while nominally healthy, although unrecorded immune exposures were likely present. The donor tested CMV seropositive, placing the donor among the 250 to 300 seropositive members of the cohort. A peripheral blood sample was collected from each donor, and TCR beta sequencing was performed on peripheral blood mononuclear cells. The Qiagen DNeasy Blood Extraction Kit was used to extract genomic DNA from the blood cell samples. This clone was seen a handful of times. Its specific antigen is unknown. Base qualities were left out, and no much larger clone turns up one base away. The CDR3 has 15 amino acids, counting the end cysteine and phenylalanine. Kept here is only the CDR3 DNA, which spans 45 bases and is read in frame from base 1. V and J are truncated by 2 bases and 0 bases respectively, leaving an intervening sequence of 8 bases. The germline V gene (reference sequence) supplies CDR1 MNHEY and CDR2 SMNVEV.

The sample comprised PBMCs. Here the chain combines TRBV27 and TRBJ2-4; the best D guess is TRBD2, with 5 bases matching. This sequence was found in a man younger than 45 in good health and CMV-seropositive. The CDR3 region: CASSLGGVAKNIQYF. The DNA sequence is given as TGTGCCAGCAGTTTAGGAGGAGTAGCCAAAAACATTCAGTACTTC.